One sample yielded the 7 T cell receptor beta chains listed below, sequenced in a study of graft-versus-host responses after intestinal transplantation. Their target antigens are unknown. Profiled with immunoSEQ multiplex PCR; TCRdb holds only in-frame clones, not every one. The table records around 100,000 clones, roughly 92% of them present only once. The sample here was unstimulated CD4+ T cells sorted from spleen or lymph node cells, taken before transplant. The receptors were gathered from a human donor who was the organ donor for an intestinal transplant.

The V and J genes are TRBV11-2 and TRBJ2-1; D gene unclear. The ends were cut back, 4 bases at V and 7 bases at J, with 5 bases in the middle. The CDR3 is 11 residues long. The V gene's germline CDR1 is SGHAT and CDR2 FQNNGV. Here the CDR3 reads CASSSWNEQFF. DNA for the CDR3: TGTGCCAGCAGCTCGTGGAATGAGCAGTTCTTC. The full variable domain, in which reference TRBV11-2 and TRBJ2-1 provide the parts outside the CDR3, is EAGVAQSPRYKIIEKRQSVAFWCNPISGHATLYWYQQILGQGPKLLIQFQNNGVVDDSQLPKDRFSAERLKGVDSTLKIQPAKLEDSAVYLCASSSWNEQFFGPGTRLTVL.

The chain employs TRBV5-6 and TRBJ2-7, with a possible D match to TRBD1 (5 bases). V was shortened by 0 bases and J by 5 bases, with 12 bases between the two germline ends. CDR1 SGHDT and CDR2 YYEEEE come from the germline V gene. The CDR3 sequence is 14 residues long. The CDR3 DNA reads TGTGCCAGCAGCTTGGCGCAGGGTGTCGACGAGCAGTACTTC. Translating it yields CASSLAQGVDEQYF.

This clone was picked up one time. V and J are TRBV28 and TRBJ2-1; tentative D call: TRBD1 (5 bases). The CDR3 is 13 residues long. Deletions cut 7 bases from V and 9 bases from J, with 16 bases between. The germline V gene encodes CDR1 MDHEN and CDR2 SYDVKM. CDR3 DNA sequence: TGTGCCAGCATCACTCCAGGGTATGGTGAGCAGTTCTTC. Protein sequence: CASITPGYGEQFF.

This chain uses TRBV30 with TRBJ2-6; unclear D gene. V was trimmed by 2 bases and J by 2 bases, leaving 4 bases between them. CDR1 and CDR2 from the germline V gene are GTSNPN and SVGIG (reference sequence). This CDR3 region has 13 residues. The CDR3: CAWSSTGANVLTF. Here the CDR3 DNA reads TGTGCCTGGAGTTCAACTGGGGCCAACGTCCTGACTTTC.

Notes on this clone: At one end the junction does not follow the germline gene, possibly because of a read error. V usage is TRBV6-1 and J usage is TRBJ1-2; TRBD1 matches at 9 bases. Germline CDR1 MNHNS, CDR2 SASEGT. The CDR3 contains 13 residues. In DNA form, the CDR3 reads TGTGCCGGCAGGGAACAGGGGGCGGCCGGCTACACCTTC. Translating it yields CAGREQGAAGYTF.

The chain couples TRBV11-2 to TRBJ2-5; no definite D call. Germline-derived CDR1 and CDR2 are SGHAT and FQNNGV. This CDR3 has 13 amino acids. V was trimmed by 3 bases and J by 2 bases, leaving 7 bases between them. Here the CDR3 DNA reads TGTGCCAGCAGCTTCGGCTATCAAGAGACCCAGTACTTC. Its translation: CASSFGYQETQYF.

The chain has TRBV28 and TRBJ1-4; possible D gene TRBD1, 6 bases. V shed 7 bases and J shed 7 bases, with 13 bases lying between them. The CDR3 sequence is 13 residues long. Germline V gene lookup returns CDR1 MDHEN and CDR2 SYDVKM. In DNA form, the CDR3 reads TGTGCCAGCAACTCATGGGGGCGTGAAAAACTGTTTTTT. This encodes CASNSWGREKLFF.